Listed below are T cell receptor beta chains from one sample, sequenced in a study of blood T cell repertoires in COVID-19. Clones were sequenced by immunoSEQ multiplex PCR, and TCRdb holds only the in-frame ones, with some missing. The sample holds about 130,000 clones, approximately 84% seen once. Sequenced: peripheral blood. All receptors derive from a human donor in a cohort sampled during active COVID-19. Each CDR3 is given with its conserved first and last residue. The order of the fields is clone size, D gene, V gene, J gene, CDR3 DNA, CDR3 protein. D genes are given only for firm matches. Expanded clones get a size class; other rows say once, few or many, or leave the size out.

>.|.|TRBV7-8|TRBJ1-4
TGTGCCAGCAGCCCCGTTTATGGCACAACTAATGAAAAACTGTTTTTT
CASSPVYGTTNEKLFF
>.|.|TRBV4-2|TRBJ1-5
TGTGCCAGCAGCCAAGGCCTAGACGAGCTAGGCAATCAGCCCCAGCATTTT
CASSQGLDELGNQPQHF
>.|.|TRBV5-1|TRBJ1-5
TGCGCCAGCAGCTTGGCCGGGAGGGAAGGCCAGCCCCAGCATTTT
CASSLAGREGQPQHF
>.|.|TRBV29-1|TRBJ2-2
TGCAGCGTTGATTTGGAGACCGGGGAGCTGTTTTTT
CSVDLETGELFF
>few|TRBD1|TRBV5-5|TRBJ1-1
TGTGCCAGCAGCTTGGAGGACAGGGCTTACACTGAAGCTTTCTTT
CASSLEDRAYTEAFF
>.|TRBD2|TRBV5-6|TRBJ2-1
TGTGCCAGCAGCTTGGGACCCGCGGGAGGTGGTGAGCAGTTCTTC
CASSLGPAGGGEQFF
>.|.|TRBV29-1|TRBJ2-7
TGCAGCGTTGAGGTGGGAGCCTACGAGCAGTACTTC
CSVEVGAYEQYF
>.|.|TRBV11-2|TRBJ2-4
TGTGCCAGCAGCAGGATCCTCGGGGGCATTCAGTACTTC
CASSRILGGIQYF
>.|.|TRBV28|TRBJ2-3
TGTGCCAGCAGTACGGTAACAGATACGCAGTATTTT
CASSTVTDTQYF
>.|.|TRBV5-6|TRBJ1-3
TGTGCCAGCAGCTTGTACAGTTCCCGCTCTGGAAACACCATATATTTT
CASSLYSSRSGNTIYF
>.|TRBD1|TRBV7-8|TRBJ1-2
TGTGCCAGCAGCTTACTTACAGGGGCCACTGGCTATGGCTACACCTTC
CASSLLTGATGYGYTF